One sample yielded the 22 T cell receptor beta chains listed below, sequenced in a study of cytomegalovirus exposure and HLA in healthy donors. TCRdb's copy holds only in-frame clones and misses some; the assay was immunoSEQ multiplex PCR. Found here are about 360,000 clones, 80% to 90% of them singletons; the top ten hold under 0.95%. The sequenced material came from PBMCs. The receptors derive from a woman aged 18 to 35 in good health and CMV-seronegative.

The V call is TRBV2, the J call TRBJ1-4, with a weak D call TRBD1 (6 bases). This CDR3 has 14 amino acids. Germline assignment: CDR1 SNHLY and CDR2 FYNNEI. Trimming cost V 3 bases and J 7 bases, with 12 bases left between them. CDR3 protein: CASSDRGSGEKLFF. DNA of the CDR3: TGTGCCAGCAGTGACAGGGGTTCCGGTGAAAAACTGTTTTTT. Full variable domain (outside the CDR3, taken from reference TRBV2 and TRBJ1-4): EPEVTQTPSHQVTQMGQEVILRCVPISNHLYFYWYRQILGQKVEFLVSFYNNEISEKSEIFDDQFSVERPDGSNFTLKIRSTKLEDSAMYFCASSDRGSGEKLFFGSGTQLSVL.

The CDR3 region has the DNA TGTGCCAGCAGTTTTACAGGGGCTACGCAAAATGGCTACACCTTC. As protein: CASSFTGATQNGYTF. V and J are TRBV27 and TRBJ1-2, with TRBD1 identical over 7 bases. Germline assignment: CDR1 MNHEY and CDR2 SMNVEV (reference sequence). The trim removed 3 bases at V and 6 bases at J, leaving 10 bases unmatched. The CDR3 sequence is 15 residues long.

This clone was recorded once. DNA of the CDR3: TGCAGCGTTCGTGGGGGGTACACTGAAGCTTTCTTT. It yields the protein CSVRGGYTEAFF. The rearrangement uses TRBV29-1 and TRBJ1-1, with a possible D match to TRBD1 (5 bases). V gave up 5 bases and J gave up 3 bases, with 10 bases separating them. CDR1 SQVTM and CDR2 ANQGSEA come from the germline V gene. The CDR3 totals 12 residues.

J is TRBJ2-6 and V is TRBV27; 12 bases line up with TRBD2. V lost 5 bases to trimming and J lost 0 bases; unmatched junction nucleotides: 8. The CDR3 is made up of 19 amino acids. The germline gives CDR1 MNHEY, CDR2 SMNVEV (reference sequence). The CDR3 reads CASSLLAGGIYSGANVLTF. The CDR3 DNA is TGTGCCAGCAGTCTGCTAGCGGGAGGGATTTACTCTGGGGCCAACGTCCTGACTTTC.

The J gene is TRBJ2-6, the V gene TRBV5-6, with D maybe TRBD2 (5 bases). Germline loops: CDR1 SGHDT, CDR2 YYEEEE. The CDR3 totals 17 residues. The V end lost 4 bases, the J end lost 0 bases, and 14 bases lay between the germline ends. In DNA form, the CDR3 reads TGTGCCAGCAGCCCAGGATTTGCGGGCTCTGGGGCCAACGTCCTGACTTTC. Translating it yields CASSPGFAGSGANVLTF.

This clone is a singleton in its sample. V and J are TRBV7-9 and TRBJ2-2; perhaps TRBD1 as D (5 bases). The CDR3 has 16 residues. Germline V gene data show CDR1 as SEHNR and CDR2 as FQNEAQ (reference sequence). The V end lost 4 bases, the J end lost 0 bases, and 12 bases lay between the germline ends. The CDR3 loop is CASSSTSRANTGELFF. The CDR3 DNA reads TGTGCCAGCAGCTCCACCTCCAGGGCGAACACCGGGGAGCTGTTTTTT. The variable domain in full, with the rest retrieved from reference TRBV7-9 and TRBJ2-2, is DTGVSQNPRHKITKRGQNVTFRCDPISEHNRLYWYRQTLGQGPEFLTYFQNEAQLEKSRLLSDRFSAERPKGSFSTLEIQRTEQGDSAMYLCASSSTSRANTGELFFGEGSRLTVL.

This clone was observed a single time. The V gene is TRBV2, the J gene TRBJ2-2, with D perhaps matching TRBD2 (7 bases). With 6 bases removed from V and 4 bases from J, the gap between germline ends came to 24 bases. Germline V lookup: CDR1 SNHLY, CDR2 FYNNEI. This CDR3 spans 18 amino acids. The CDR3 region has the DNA TGTGCCAGCAGATTGATTCACACAAGGGAGGGGGTCACCGGGGAGCTGTTTTTT. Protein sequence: CASRLIHTREGVTGELFF.

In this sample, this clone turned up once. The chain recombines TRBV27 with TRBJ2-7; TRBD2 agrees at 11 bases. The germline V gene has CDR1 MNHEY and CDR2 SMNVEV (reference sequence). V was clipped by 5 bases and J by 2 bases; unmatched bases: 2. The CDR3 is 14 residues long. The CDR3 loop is CASSLAGGTYEQYF. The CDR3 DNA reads TGTGCCAGCAGTCTAGCGGGAGGTACCTACGAGCAGTACTTC.

The CDR3, as DNA: TGTGCCTGGGAGGGGGTCGGTGAAGCTTTCTTT. It yields the protein CAWEGVGEAFF. The chain recombines TRBV30 with TRBJ1-1; D is perhaps TRBD1 (6 bases). The CDR3 is 11 amino acids. Germline V gene lookup returns CDR1 GTSNPN and CDR2 SVGIG (reference sequence). V was shortened by 5 bases and J by 7 bases, with 11 bases between the two germline ends.

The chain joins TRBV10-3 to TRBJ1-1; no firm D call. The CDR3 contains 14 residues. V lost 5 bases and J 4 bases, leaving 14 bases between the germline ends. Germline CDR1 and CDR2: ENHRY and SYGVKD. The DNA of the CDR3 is TGTGCCATCAGTCCTTCAGATTCATTCACTGAAGCTTTCTTT. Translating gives CAISPSDSFTEAFF.

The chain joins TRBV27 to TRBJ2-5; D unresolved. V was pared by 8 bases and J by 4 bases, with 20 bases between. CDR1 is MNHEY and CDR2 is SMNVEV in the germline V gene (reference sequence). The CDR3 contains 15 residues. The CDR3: CASLSLLNPGETQYF. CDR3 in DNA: TGTGCCAGCCTATCCCTACTGAACCCGGGAGAGACCCAGTACTTC.

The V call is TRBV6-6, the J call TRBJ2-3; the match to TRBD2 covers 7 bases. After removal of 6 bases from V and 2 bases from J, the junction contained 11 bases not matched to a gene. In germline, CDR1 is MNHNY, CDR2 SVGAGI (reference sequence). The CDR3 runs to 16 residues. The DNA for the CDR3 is TGTGCCAGCAGCCCTACCCGGGGGGACTACACAGATACGCAGTATTTT. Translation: CASSPTRGDYTDTQYF.

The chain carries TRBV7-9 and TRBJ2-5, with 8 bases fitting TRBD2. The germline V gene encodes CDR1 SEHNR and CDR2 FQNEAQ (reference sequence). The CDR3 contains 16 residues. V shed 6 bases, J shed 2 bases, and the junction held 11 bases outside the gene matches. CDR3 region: CASRRKPAGAQETQYF. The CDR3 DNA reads TGTGCCAGCAGAAGAAAGCCAGCGGGGGCTCAAGAGACCCAGTACTTC.

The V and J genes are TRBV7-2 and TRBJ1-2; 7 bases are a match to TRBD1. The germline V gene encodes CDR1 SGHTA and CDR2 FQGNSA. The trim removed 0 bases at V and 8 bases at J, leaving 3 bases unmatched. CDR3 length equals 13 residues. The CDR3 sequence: CASSLAQGSGYTF. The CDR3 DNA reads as TGTGCCAGCAGCTTAGCACAGGGGTCGGGCTACACCTTC.

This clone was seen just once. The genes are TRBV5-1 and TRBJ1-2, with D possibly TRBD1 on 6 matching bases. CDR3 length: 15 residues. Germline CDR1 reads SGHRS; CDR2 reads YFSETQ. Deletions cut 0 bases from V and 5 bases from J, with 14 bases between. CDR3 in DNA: TGCGCCAGCAGCTTGGGCCCCGGGACATCGTATGGCTACACCTTC. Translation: CASSLGPGTSYGYTF.

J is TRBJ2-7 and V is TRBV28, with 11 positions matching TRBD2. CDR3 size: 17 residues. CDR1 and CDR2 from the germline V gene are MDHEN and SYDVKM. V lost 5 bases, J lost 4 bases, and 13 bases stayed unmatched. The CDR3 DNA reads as TGTGCCAGCAGTCATACCCGACTAGCGGGGAGGATATACGAGCAGTACTTC. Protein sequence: CASSHTRLAGRIYEQYF.

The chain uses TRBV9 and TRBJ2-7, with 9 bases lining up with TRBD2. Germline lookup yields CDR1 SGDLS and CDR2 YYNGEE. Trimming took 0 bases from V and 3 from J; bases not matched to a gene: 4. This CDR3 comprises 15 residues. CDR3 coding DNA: TGTGCCAGCAGCGTAGGACTAGCGGATAACTACGAGCAGTACTTC. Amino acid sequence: CASSVGLADNYEQYF.

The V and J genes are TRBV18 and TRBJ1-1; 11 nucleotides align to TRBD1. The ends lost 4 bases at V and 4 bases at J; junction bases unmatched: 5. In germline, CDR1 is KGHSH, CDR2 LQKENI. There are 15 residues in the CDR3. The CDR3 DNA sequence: TGTGCCAGCTCACTAGGACAGGGGGCTTTCACTGAAGCTTTCTTT. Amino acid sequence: CASSLGQGAFTEAFF.

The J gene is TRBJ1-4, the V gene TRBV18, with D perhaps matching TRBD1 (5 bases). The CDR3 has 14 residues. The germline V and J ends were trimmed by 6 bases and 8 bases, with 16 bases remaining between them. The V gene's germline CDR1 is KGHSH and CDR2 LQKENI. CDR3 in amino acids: CASSEGTLREKLFF. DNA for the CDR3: TGTGCCAGCTCGGAGGGGACGCTACGCGAAAAACTGTTTTTT.

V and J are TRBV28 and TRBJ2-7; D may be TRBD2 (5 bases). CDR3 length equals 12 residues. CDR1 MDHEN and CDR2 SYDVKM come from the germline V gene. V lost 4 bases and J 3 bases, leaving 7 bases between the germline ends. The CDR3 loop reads CASSWEYYEQYF. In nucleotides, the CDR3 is TGTGCCAGCAGTTGGGAGTACTACGAGCAGTACTTC.

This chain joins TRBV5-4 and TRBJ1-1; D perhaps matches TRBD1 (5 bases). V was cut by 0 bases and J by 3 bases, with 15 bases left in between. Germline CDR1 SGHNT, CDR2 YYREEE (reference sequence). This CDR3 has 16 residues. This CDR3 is CASSLVAGLKYTEAFF. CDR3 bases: TGTGCCAGCAGCTTGGTTGCAGGGTTGAAGTACACTGAAGCTTTCTTT. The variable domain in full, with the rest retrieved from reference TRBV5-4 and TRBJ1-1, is ETGVTQSPTHLIKTRGQQVTLRCSSQSGHNTVSWYQQALGQGPQFIFQYYREEENGRGNFPPRFSGLQFPNYSSELNVNALELDDSALYLCASSLVAGLKYTEAFFGQGTRLTVV.

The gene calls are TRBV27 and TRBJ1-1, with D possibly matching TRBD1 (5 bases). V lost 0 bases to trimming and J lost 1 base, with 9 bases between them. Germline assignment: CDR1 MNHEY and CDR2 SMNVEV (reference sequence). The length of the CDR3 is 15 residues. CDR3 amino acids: CASSLSDNGNTEAFF. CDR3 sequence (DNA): TGTGCCAGCAGTTTATCGGACAATGGGAACACTGAAGCTTTCTTT.